One and the same sample provided the 16 T cell receptor beta chains below, sequenced in a study of cytomegalovirus exposure and HLA in healthy donors. Primers for the PCR totalled 60 Vbeta and 13 Jbeta. Here immunoSEQ multiplex PCR was the method, and the copy in TCRdb shows in-frame clones only, minus some. Here the sample spans roughly 130,000 clones, over 8% being singletons. Sequencing was performed on PBMCs. The receptors were gathered from a man aged 40-49 years in good health and CMV-seronegative.

The chain links TRBV5-1 to TRBJ1-2; 8 nucleotides agree with TRBD1. V lost 1 base to trimming and J lost 7 bases; unmatched junction nucleotides: 9. The CDR3 length is 15 residues. Germline V gene sequence: CDR1 SGHRS, CDR2 YFSETQ. The CDR3 DNA follows: TGCGCCAGCAGCTTGAGTTTCCAGGGGGCGGGTGGCTACACCTTC. The encoded protein is CASSLSFQGAGGYTF.

This clone was found a few times. The chain couples TRBV9 to TRBJ1-2; TRBD1 aligns across 8 bases. The CDR3 is 13 amino acids. Germline assignment: CDR1 SGDLS and CDR2 YYNGEE. J lost 7 bases, V lost 4 bases, and 6 bases had no gene match. CDR3 sequence: CASSPRTGFGYTF. For the CDR3, the DNA is TGTGCCAGCAGCCCTCGGACAGGGTTTGGCTACACCTTC.

This sequence joins TRBV28 and TRBJ2-1, with D unclear. V was cut by 8 bases and J by 4 bases, with 18 bases left in between. The CDR3 covers 15 residues. Germline V CDR1 and CDR2: MDHEN, SYDVKM. The CDR3 spells CASLPGLSFYNEQFF. Here the CDR3 DNA reads TGTGCCAGCCTCCCGGGTCTCTCCTTTTACAATGAGCAGTTCTTC.

This clone was observed a handful of times. The chain carries TRBV11-2 and TRBJ2-7; D is undetermined. CDR1 and CDR2 (germline): SGHAT, FQNNGV. The CDR3 length is 14 residues. V lost 2 bases, J lost 3 bases, and 11 bases lay in between. In nucleotides, the CDR3 is TGTGCCAGCAGCTTATTAGCCGCGAACTACGAGCAGTACTTC. This sequence encodes CASSLLAANYEQYF.

The chain uses TRBV27 and TRBJ1-4, with 8 bases that match TRBD1. V gave up 4 bases and J gave up 8 bases; unmatched junction bases: 6. Germline V gives CDR1 MNHEY, CDR2 SMNVEV (reference sequence). The CDR3 length is 14 residues. CDR3: CASSSTGAYEKLFF. CDR3 in DNA: TGTGCCAGCAGTTCGACAGGGGCTTACGAAAAACTGTTTTTT. Full variable domain (rest looked up from reference TRBV27 and TRBJ1-4): EAQVTQNPRYLITVTGKKLTVTCSQNMNHEYMSWYRQDPGLGLRQIYYSMNVEVTDKGDVPEGYKVSRKEKRNFPLILESPSPNQTSLYFCASSSTGAYEKLFFGSGTQLSVL.

This clone showed up just a few times. The genes are TRBV27 and TRBJ1-5; a weak D match, TRBD1 (6 bases). The CDR3 sequence is 13 residues long. In germline, CDR1 is MNHEY, CDR2 SMNVEV (reference sequence). V lost 10 bases, J lost 4 bases, and 14 bases lay in between. CDR3 in DNA: TGTGCCATCGGGGGGAGGGGGAATCAGCCCCAGCATTTT. Its protein product is CAIGGRGNQPQHF.

The chain employs TRBV7-2 and TRBJ2-3; D gene uncertain. From germline, CDR1 is SGHTA and CDR2 FQGNSA. Trimming took 2 bases from V and 2 from J, leaving 11 bases between them. The CDR3 loop spans 15 amino acids. In DNA form, the CDR3 reads TGTGCCAGCAGCTTATTCGCGCTCGTCACAGATACGCAGTATTTT. Amino acids: CASSLFALVTDTQYF.

The rearrangement uses TRBV4-1 and TRBJ2-5; tentative D call: TRBD1 (6 bases). Deletions cut 1 base from V and 11 bases from J, with 14 bases between. The CDR3 is made up of 13 amino acids. The germline CDR1 and CDR2 sequences are MGHRA and YSYEKL. The CDR3 reads CASSQGPGQSQYF. The CDR3 DNA reads as TGCGCCAGCAGCCAAGGCCCCGGACAGAGTCAGTACTTC.

V and J are TRBV7-6 and TRBJ2-2; the match to TRBD2 covers 12 bases. The trim removed 4 bases at V and 4 bases at J, leaving 1 base unmatched. The CDR3 has 15 amino acids. Germline-derived CDR1 and CDR2 are SGHVS and FNYEAQ. The CDR3 nucleotides read TGTGCCAGCAGCTCTAGCGGGGGGGTCACCGGGGAGCTGTTTTTT. Translation: CASSSSGGVTGELFF.

This clone was seen only a few times. V and J are TRBV19 and TRBJ1-1, with a possible D match to TRBD1 (5 bases). The CDR3 has 13 residues. Germline-derived CDR1 and CDR2 are LNHDA and SQIVND (reference sequence). V gave up 2 bases and J gave up 8 bases, with 12 bases separating them. DNA for the CDR3: TGTGCCAGTAGTATAACACCCACAGGAGAAGCTTTCTTT. Amino acids: CASSITPTGEAFF. Variable domain in full (rest from reference TRBV19 and TRBJ1-1): DGGITQSPKYLFRKEGQNVTLSCEQNLNHDAMYWYRQDPGQGLRLIYYSQIVNDFQKGDIAEGYSVSREKKESFPLTVTSAQKNPTAFYLCASSITPTGEAFFGQGTRLTVV.

This clone was counted only a few times. The gene calls are TRBV30 and TRBJ1-2, with 7 bases matching TRBD1. V was clipped by 5 bases and J by 4 bases; unmatched bases: 7. CDR3 length: 13 residues. CDR1 is GTSNPN, CDR2 SVGIG, per germline (reference sequence). The CDR3 here is CAWDRDRTYGYTF. For the CDR3, the DNA is TGTGCCTGGGACAGGGATCGGACCTATGGCTACACCTTC. The full variable domain, with the rest looked up from reference TRBV30 and TRBJ1-2, is SQTIHQWPATLVQPVGSPLSLECTVEGTSNPNLYWYRQAAGRGLQLLFYSVGIGQISSEVPQNLSASRPQDRQFILSSKKLLLSDSGFYLCAWDRDRTYGYTFGSGTRLTVV.

The chain links TRBV27 to TRBJ2-7; TRBD2 matches 12 bases. V shed 2 bases, J shed 4 bases, and the junction held 6 bases outside the gene matches. The CDR3 is 16 residues long. Germline V gene lookup returns CDR1 MNHEY and CDR2 SMNVEV (reference sequence). The DNA for the CDR3 is TGTGCCAGCAGTTTAGTGCTAGCGGGGGGGCCGTACGAGCAGTACTTC. Amino acid sequence: CASSLVLAGGPYEQYF.

This clone has more than one count but fewer than ten. The chain uses TRBV6-1 and TRBJ2-2, with 9 bases fitting TRBD2. This CDR3 has 16 amino acids. Per germline, CDR1 MNHNS and CDR2 SASEGT. V gave up 3 bases and J gave up 7 bases; unmatched junction bases: 9. The CDR3, as DNA: TGTGCCAGCAGTGAGGTGCGGGGGGGCTCCGGCGGGGAGCTGTTTTTT. Its translation: CASSEVRGGSGGELFF.

This clone was counted only a few times. The chain has TRBV6-5 and TRBJ2-2, with 7 bases that match TRBD2. The CDR3 runs 11 residues. Germline trimming cut 10 bases from V and 8 bases from J; bases unmatched to any gene: 4. Per germline, CDR1 MNHEY and CDR2 SVGAGI. The CDR3 sequence is CAIRGVGELFF. CDR3 bases: TGTGCCATCCGGGGGGTTGGGGAGCTGTTTTTT.

This chain connects TRBV6-6 to TRBJ2-5, with D perhaps TRBD1 (5 bases). TRBJ2-7 explains the end of the DNA better; the J call may be wrong. Germline V CDR1 and CDR2: MNHNY, SVGAGI (reference sequence). The CDR3 runs to 12 residues. The CDR3 region is CASSMTAYEQYF. For the CDR3, the DNA is TGTGCCAGCAGTATGACAGCCTACGAGCAGTACTTC.

This clone was counted a few times. This chain connects TRBV2 to TRBJ1-3, with a tentative D call TRBD1 (6 bases). V lost 2 bases, J lost 0 bases, and 8 bases lay in between. Germline CDR1 reads SNHLY; CDR2 reads FYNNEI. The CDR3 is 15 residues long. Here the CDR3 DNA reads TGTGCCAGCAGTGAAAACAGGGCCTCTGGAAACACCATATATTTT. Translating gives CASSENRASGNTIYF.